The 6 T cell receptor beta chains listed next were all sequenced from one sample in a study of shared clonotypes between healthy human individuals. Clones were sequenced by immunoSEQ multiplex PCR, and TCRdb holds only the in-frame ones, with some missing. This table holds over a million clones, around 74% found once. Sequenced: memory CD4+ T cells sorted from blood. Subset meaning: CD45RA-negative fraction. These receptors were taken from a man aged 18 to 30 in good health.

V gene TRBV6-1 combines with J gene TRBJ1-5, with no clear D. Between the trimmed V and J ends, which lost 1 base and 6 bases, there was a span of 7 bases. CDR3 length: 13 residues. Germline loops: CDR1 MNHNS, CDR2 SASEGT. The CDR3 loop reads CASSEVAGQPQHF. In DNA, the CDR3 is TGTGCCAGCAGTGAAGTTGCCGGTCAGCCCCAGCATTTT.

This chain links TRBV7-8 with TRBJ1-5; D unclear. Germline V gene lookup returns CDR1 SGHVS and CDR2 FQNEAQ. V dropped 2 bases and J dropped 1 base, with 6 bases sitting between them. There are 14 residues in the CDR3. The CDR3 DNA reads TGTGCCAGCAGCTTACAGCTGAGCAATCAGCCCCAGCATTTT. Amino acids: CASSLQLSNQPQHF. Together with reference TRBV7-8 and TRBJ1-5, the CDR3 gives the full variable domain: GAGVSQSPRYKVAKRGQDVALRCDPISGHVSLFWYQQALGQGPEFLTYFQNEAQLDKSGLPSDRFFAERPEGSVSTLKIQRTQQEDSAVYLCASSLQLSNQPQHFGDGTRLSIL.

J is TRBJ1-5 and V is TRBV28, with 10 bases lining up with TRBD1. The CDR3 sequence is 15 residues long. From germline, CDR1 is MDHEN and CDR2 SYDVKM. The J segment lost 7 bases and the V segment lost 6 bases, leaving 9 bases of the junction unmatched. The CDR3 reads CASSPADRGRQPQHF. The CDR3 DNA reads as TGTGCCAGCAGCCCAGCAGACAGGGGGCGGCAGCCCCAGCATTTT. Complete variable domain (other parts from reference TRBV28 and TRBJ1-5): DVKVTQSSRYLVKRTGEKVFLECVQDMDHENMFWYRQDPGLGLRLIYFSYDVKMKEKGDIPEGYSVSREKKERFSLILESASTNQTSMYLCASSPADRGRQPQHFGDGTRLSIL.

Worth noting for this clone: Given a much more abundant clone one base away, this may be a read error. Other DNA variants within this sample encode the same CDR3. The chain carries TRBV5-1 and TRBJ1-1; TRBD1 is a possible D gene (5 bases). The CDR3 is 13 residues long. Between the trimmed V and J ends, which lost 0 bases and 4 bases, there was a span of 7 bases. Germline lookup yields CDR1 SGHRS and CDR2 YFSETQ. The CDR3 DNA reads TGCGCCAGCAGCTTGGGGGGGTCCACTGAAGCTTTCTTT. It specifies CASSLGGSTEAFF.

The chain couples TRBV10-3 to TRBJ1-2; D uncertain. Trimming removed 3 bases from V and 7 bases from J, with 15 bases in between. The CDR3 consists of 14 residues. Germline V gives CDR1 ENHRY, CDR2 SYGVKD. CDR3 nucleotide sequence: TGTGCCATCAGTGAATCATCGCAGTTCGGTGGCTACACCTTC. The encoded protein is CAISESSQFGGYTF.

The V call is TRBV4-1, the J call TRBJ2-7; 13 nucleotides align to TRBD2. The CDR3 has 16 residues. From germline, CDR1 is MGHRA and CDR2 YSYEKL. V trimming: 4 bases; J trimming: 4 bases; junction bases outside the gene matches: 7. The chain's CDR3 is CASSPLGLAGPYEQYF. The CDR3 DNA reads TGCGCCAGCAGCCCCTTGGGACTAGCGGGGCCATACGAGCAGTACTTC.